This TCR beta chain is from a study of PD-L1 blockade in urothelial cancer (dated by TCRdb to the late 2010s). Regarding the study in general: Therapy was started at some point between 2012 and 2014 for all patients, and atezolizumab 1,200 mg was administered intravenously every 3 weeks. Blood samples yielded a median of about 150,000 T cells and more than 75,000 unique TCRs, with median clonality approximately 0.08. Durable clinical benefit was achieved by nine patients and was not achieved by 20 patients. Patients had an ECOG performance status of 0 or 1 and had received between 0 and 3 prior chemotherapy regimens. The study was an exploratory multi-omic analysis of somatic, immune and clinical correlates of response to PD-L1 blockade with atezolizumab in urothelial cancer. Blood samples were analyzed at two time points: 3 weeks after treatment start (second dose) and 6 weeks after treatment start. About 90% of the roughly 29 patients were males with bladder-origin urothelial cancer, and about 65% of the roughly 29 reported a prior smoking history. TCR sequencing covered pretreatment tumor samples and matched, serially collected peripheral blood taken before and after atezolizumab treatment. In the same patients, pretreatment tumors underwent whole exome sequencing and RNA sequencing in addition to TCR sequencing. Durable clinical benefit meant progression-free survival longer than 6 months, and TCR features were also tested against progression-free and overall survival. Under 30 patients had pretreatment blood TCR-seq, 24 had at least one posttreatment blood collection, and 24 had tumor TCR-seq. The full study reports these points: Improved progression-free and overall survival was associated with having pretreatment peripheral blood TCR clonality below the median. Because the sample size was small (n of about 30) and many of the analyses were exploratory, the results are meant to be hypothesis-generating. At 3 weeks after the start of treatment, tumor-associated TCR clones in peripheral blood had expanded more in patients with durable benefit (n ≈ 22, p = 0.022).

The germline V gene sets CDR1 to MGHRA and CDR2 to YSYEKL. V trim: 0 bases; J trim: 5 bases; unmatched bases: 10. The CDR3 numbers 17 residues from cysteine through phenylalanine. Only CDR3 DNA remains: 51 bases, in frame from the first base. Each PCR received spiked-in synthetic TCR analog templates so that absolute template abundance could be estimated from read counts. The immunoSEQ assay was used to amplify TCRbeta CDR3 regions from genomic DNA with bias-controlled V and J gene primers. Rearranged TCRbeta segments were sequenced at approximately 20X coverage. On the study's bioinformatics: Sequencing errors were corrected by clustering, and CDR3s were annotated against IMGT so that V, D and J genes could be assigned. Out-of-frame and stop-codon sequences were excluded, and only productive TCRbeta rearrangements were used in downstream analyses. Clonality was computed as one minus Shannon entropy normalized by the log of the number of unique productive sequences. Clones differing between time points or between blood and tumor were identified by Fisher's exact test with Benjamini-Hochberg correction at adjusted p below 0.01. This is the immuneACCESS table as TCRdb keeps it, with only in-frame sequences that have V and J called. A part of the clones is gone; compared with another copy, unresolved V genes explain less than half, and the rest is unexplained. Clonal size and the V and J genes are those of that table, whereas D and trimming came from the DNA. The sample records around 60,000 clones, about 76% of which are singletons. 3.2% of the sample goes to the ten largest clones.

The meaning of the sample's time point label: pretreatment peripheral blood. A cohort of about 27 patients with locally advanced or metastatic urothelial carcinoma, treated at Memorial Sloan Kettering on a trial protocol, was included. Peripheral blood mononuclear cells were collected pretreatment and during treatment, at between 1 and 8 total time points per patient. The Qiagen DNeasy Blood extraction kit was used to purify genomic DNA from total PBMCs and tumor samples. PBMCs were collected pretreatment and during treatment, and were isolated and stored as previously described. As for this clone: The antigen it recognizes is unknown. Qualities for individual bases were not recorded, and no much larger clone is one base off.

Sequencing was performed on PBMCs, taken around atezolizumab (anti-PD-L1) treatment. Here the chain combines TRBV4-1 and TRBJ2-5; TRBD1 aligns with 9 central bases. The sequence came from a man between 70 and 80 years old with urothelial cancer. The bases read TGCGCCAGCAGCCAAGATGCGAGACAGGGGGTCGTTGAGACCCAGTACTTC. This gives the protein CASSQDARQGVVETQYF.